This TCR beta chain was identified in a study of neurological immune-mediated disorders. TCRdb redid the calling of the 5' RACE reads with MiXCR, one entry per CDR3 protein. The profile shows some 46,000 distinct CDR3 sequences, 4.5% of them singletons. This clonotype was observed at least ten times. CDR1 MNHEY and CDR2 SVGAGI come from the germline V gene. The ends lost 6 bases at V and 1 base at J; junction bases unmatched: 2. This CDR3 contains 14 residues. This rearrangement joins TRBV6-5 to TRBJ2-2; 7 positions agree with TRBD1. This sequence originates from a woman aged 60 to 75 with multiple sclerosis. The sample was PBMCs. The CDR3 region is CASRRQGNTGELFF. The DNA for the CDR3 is TGTGCCAGCAGGCGACAGGGGAACACCGGGGAGCTGTTTTTT.